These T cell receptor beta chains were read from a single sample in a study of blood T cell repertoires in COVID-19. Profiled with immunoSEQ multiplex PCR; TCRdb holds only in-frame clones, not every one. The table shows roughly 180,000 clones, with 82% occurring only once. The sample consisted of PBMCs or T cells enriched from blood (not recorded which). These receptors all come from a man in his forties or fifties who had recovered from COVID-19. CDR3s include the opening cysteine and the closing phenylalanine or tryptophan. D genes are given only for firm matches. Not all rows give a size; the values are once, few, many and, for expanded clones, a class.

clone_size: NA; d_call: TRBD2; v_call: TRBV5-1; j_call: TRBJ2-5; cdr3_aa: CASANPLAGQETQYF; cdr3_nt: TGCGCCAGCGCCAACCCTCTAGCGGGTCAAGAGACCCAGTACTTC
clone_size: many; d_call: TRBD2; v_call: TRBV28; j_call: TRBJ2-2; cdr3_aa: CASSSAQGLAGGLTGELFF; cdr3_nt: TGTGCCAGCAGTTCAGCTCAAGGGCTAGCGGGAGGGCTAACCGGGGAGCTGTTTTTT
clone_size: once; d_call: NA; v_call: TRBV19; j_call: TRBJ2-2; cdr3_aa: CASRSYKQNTGELFF; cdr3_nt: TGTGCCAGTAGAAGTTACAAACAGAACACCGGGGAGCTGTTTTTT
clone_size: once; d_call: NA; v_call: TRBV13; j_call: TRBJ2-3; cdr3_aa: CASSLSQATDTQYF; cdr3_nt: TGTGCCAGCAGCCTCTCCCAGGCCACAGATACGCAGTATTTT
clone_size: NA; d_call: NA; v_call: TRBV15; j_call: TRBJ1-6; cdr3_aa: CATSRYRDTGPYPLHF; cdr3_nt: TGTGCCACCAGCAGATACCGGGACACAGGTCCGTATCCCCTCCACTTT
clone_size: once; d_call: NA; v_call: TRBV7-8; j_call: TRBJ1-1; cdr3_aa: CASIATIGNTEAFF; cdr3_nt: TGTGCCAGCATCGCAACGATCGGGAACACTGAAGCTTTCTTT
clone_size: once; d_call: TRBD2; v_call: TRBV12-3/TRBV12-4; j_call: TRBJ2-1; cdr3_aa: CASSSGRSREQFF; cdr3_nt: TGTGCCAGCAGCAGCGGGAGGTCTCGGGAGCAGTTCTTC
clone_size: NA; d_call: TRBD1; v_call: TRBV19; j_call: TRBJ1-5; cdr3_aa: CASSIRGNQPQHF; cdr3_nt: TGTGCCAGTAGTATCAGGGGGAATCAGCCCCAGCATTTT
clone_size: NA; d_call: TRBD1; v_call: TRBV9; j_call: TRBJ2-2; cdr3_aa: CASSVETGGVWNTGELFF; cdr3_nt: TGTGCCAGCAGCGTAGAAACAGGGGGCGTTTGGAACACCGGGGAGCTGTTTTTT
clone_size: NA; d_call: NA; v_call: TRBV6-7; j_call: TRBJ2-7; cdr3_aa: CASTNPAGQYF; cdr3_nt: TGTGCCAGCACCAATCCGGCAGGACAGTACTTC
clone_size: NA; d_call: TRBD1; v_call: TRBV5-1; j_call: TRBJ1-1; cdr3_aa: CASSQGGQEAEAFF; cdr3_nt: TGCGCCAGCAGCCAGGGGGGACAGGAGGCTGAAGCTTTCTTT
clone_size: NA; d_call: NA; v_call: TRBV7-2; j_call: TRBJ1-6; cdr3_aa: CASSLGVGDSPLHF; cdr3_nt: TGTGCCAGCAGCTTAGGGGTAGGAGATTCACCCCTCCACTTT
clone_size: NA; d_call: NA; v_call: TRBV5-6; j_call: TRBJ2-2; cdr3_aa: CASSLVRINTGELFF; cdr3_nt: TGTGCCAGCAGCTTGGTGAGGATTAACACCGGGGAGCTGTTTTTT
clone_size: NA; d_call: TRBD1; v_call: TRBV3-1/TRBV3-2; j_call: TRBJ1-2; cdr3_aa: CASSLTGDRGDGYTF; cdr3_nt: TGTGCCAGCAGCCTCACAGGAGACAGGGGAGACGGCTACACCTTC
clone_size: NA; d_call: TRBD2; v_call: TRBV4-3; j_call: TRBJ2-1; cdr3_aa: CASSQVAPSGEYNEQFF; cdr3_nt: TGCGCCAGCAGCCAAGTGGCCCCTAGCGGTGAATACAATGAGCAGTTCTTC
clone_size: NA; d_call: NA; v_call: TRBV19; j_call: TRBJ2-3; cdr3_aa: CASSDFSTRPTDTQYF; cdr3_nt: TGTGCCAGTAGTGACTTCAGCACTAGGCCCACAGATACGCAGTATTTT
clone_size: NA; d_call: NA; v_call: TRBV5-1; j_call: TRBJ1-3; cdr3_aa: CASSDQTGSLPGNTIYF; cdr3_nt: TGCGCCAGCAGCGACCAGACAGGAAGCCTTCCTGGAAACACCATATATTTT
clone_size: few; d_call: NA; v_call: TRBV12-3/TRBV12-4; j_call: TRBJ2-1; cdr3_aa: CASSFSEEDEQFF; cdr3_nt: TGTGCCAGCAGCTTTTCGGAGGAGGATGAGCAGTTCTTC
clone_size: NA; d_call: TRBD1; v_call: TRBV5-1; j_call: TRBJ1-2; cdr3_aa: CASSMGQGANYGYTF; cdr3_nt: TGCGCCAGCAGCATGGGACAGGGAGCTAACTATGGCTACACCTTC
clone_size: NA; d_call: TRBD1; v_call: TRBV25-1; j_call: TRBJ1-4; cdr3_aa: CASSDRQGPDEKLFF; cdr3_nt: TGTGCCAGCAGTGACAGACAGGGACCAGATGAAAAACTGTTTTTT
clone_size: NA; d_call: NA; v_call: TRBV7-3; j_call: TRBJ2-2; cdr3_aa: CASSFSGNTGELFF; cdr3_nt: TGTGCCAGCAGCTTTTCAGGGAACACCGGGGAGCTGTTTTTT
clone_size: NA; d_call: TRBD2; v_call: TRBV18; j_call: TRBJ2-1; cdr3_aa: CASSPRPSGSYNEQFF; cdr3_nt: TGTGCCAGCTCACCAAGGCCTAGCGGGAGCTACAATGAGCAGTTCTTC
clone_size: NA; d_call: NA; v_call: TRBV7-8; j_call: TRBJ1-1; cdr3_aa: CASSRGRDTEAFF; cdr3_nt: TGTGCCAGCAGCAGGGGCCGGGACACTGAAGCTTTCTTT
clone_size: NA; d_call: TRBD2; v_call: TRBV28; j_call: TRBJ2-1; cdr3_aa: CASSPHVRTSAERTYNEQFF; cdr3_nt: TGTGCCAGCAGCCCTCATGTTAGGACTAGCGCGGAACGAACCTACAATGAGCAGTTCTTC
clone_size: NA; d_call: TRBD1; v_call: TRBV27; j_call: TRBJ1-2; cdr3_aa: CASSADRGYGYTF; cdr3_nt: TGTGCCAGCAGCGCGGACAGGGGCTATGGCTACACCTTC